This record looks at one TCR beta chain sequence and its context. Study processing details: Cell counts per sample came from amplifying reference gene primers. Here immunoSEQ multiplex PCR was the method, and the copy in TCRdb shows in-frame clones only, minus some. The D gene and trimming were derived from the DNA, and the V and J assignments and clone size from that table. In the table there are some 210,000 clones, around 82% of which are singletons. These data are taken from a study of blood T cell repertoires in COVID-19. Looking at the study overall: Samples of COVID-19 (acute and convalescent) were obtained from the United States, Italy and Spain. PBMCs, B-cell-depleted T cells, or T cells were the source of the cDNA or gDNA that made up the material.

The source is a woman in her thirties or forties with acute or convalescent COVID-19. Sequencing was carried out using peripheral blood.

The CDR3 reads CASSELQGGNSPLHF. The CDR3 DNA reads TGTGCCAGCAGTGAATTACAGGGGGGCAATTCACCCCTCCACTTT. This sequence joins TRBV6-4 and TRBJ1-6; 8 bases map to TRBD1. This CDR3 spans 15 amino acids. Germline V gene sequence: CDR1 MRHNA, CDR2 SNTAGT. The V and J ends lost 3 bases and 7 bases, in that order; junction bases with no gene match: 5.